What follows are 27 T cell receptor beta chains derived from one specimen sequenced in a study of response to subunit inactivated influenza vaccine. TCRdb independently ran MiXCR on the RT-PCR reads; one entry per CDR3 protein. The data contain approximately 490,000 distinct CDR3 sequences, around 7.7% of them singletons. Here the sequenced sample was PBMCs from blood, taken around 25 months after vaccination. The receptors were sampled from a man between 50 and 75 years old who received an inactivated influenza vaccine.

V usage is TRBV5-1 and J usage is TRBJ1-1, with D unclear. The germline V gene has CDR1 SGHRS and CDR2 YFSETQ. The CDR3 is 11 residues long. Deletions cut 6 bases from V and 13 bases from J, with 16 bases between. The CDR3 DNA reads as TGCGCCAGCACCTCGGACCAAAAGCGTTTCTTT. Its translation is CASTSDQKRFF.

The J gene is TRBJ2-5, the V gene TRBV5-1; no firm D call. There are 16 residues in the CDR3. Germline CDR1 is SGHRS and CDR2 is YFSETQ. The V end lost 0 bases, the J end lost 4 bases, and 16 bases lay between the germline ends. The chain's CDR3 is CASSLDRGKSRETQYF. The CDR3 DNA is TGCGCCAGCAGCTTGGATCGTGGGAAGTCGCGAGAGACCCAGTACTTC.

This sequence joins TRBV10-3 and TRBJ2-3, with 11 bases lining up with TRBD2. Per germline, CDR1 ENHRY and CDR2 SYGVKD. The trim removed 7 bases at V and 2 bases at J, leaving 5 bases unmatched. The CDR3 totals 15 residues. The CDR3 loop reads CAINVAGGPTDTQYF. The DNA for the CDR3 is TGTGCCATCAATGTAGCGGGGGGGCCCACAGATACGCAGTATTTT.

V and J are TRBV10-3 and TRBJ1-2; D gene ambiguous. V gave up 0 bases and J gave up 3 bases, with 5 bases separating them. The CDR3 sequence is 13 residues long. The V gene's germline CDR1 is ENHRY and CDR2 SYGVKD. This CDR3 is CAISESEDYGYTF. The CDR3 DNA follows: TGTGCCATCAGTGAGTCAGAGGACTATGGCTACACCTTC.

This clonotype was detected only a few times. The rearrangement joins TRBV19 to TRBJ2-3, with unresolved D. The V end lost 4 bases, the J end lost 1 base, and 15 bases lay between the germline ends. The CDR3 covers 16 residues. Per germline, CDR1 LNHDA and CDR2 SQIVND (reference sequence). The CDR3 spells CASSKFLLSGTDTQYF. CDR3 DNA sequence: TGTGCCAGTAGTAAGTTTCTACTTTCAGGCACAGATACGCAGTATTTT.

This clonotype has a count of ten or more. V is TRBV12-3 or TRBV12-4 and J is TRBJ1-2; D call uncertain. CDR3 length: 12 amino acids. Trimming left V 1 base short and J 7 bases short, with 7 bases between. The DNA of the CDR3 is TGTGCCAGCAGTTTAGGTCCCGGTGGCTACACCTTC. Translated: CASSLGPGGYTF.

This chain links TRBV20-1 with TRBJ2-2; 9 bases are shared with TRBD2. Trimming removed 0 bases from V and 0 bases from J; junction bases left unmatched: 2. There are 16 residues in the CDR3. Germline V gene lookup returns CDR1 DFQATT and CDR2 SNEGSKA (reference sequence). CDR3: CSARDSGRANTGELFF. CDR3 in DNA: TGCAGTGCTAGAGATAGCGGGAGAGCGAACACCGGGGAGCTGTTTTTT.

This clonotype was picked up a small number of times. J is TRBJ2-5 and V is TRBV29-1; D not certain. Trimming took off 7 bases at V and 5 bases at J, with 8 bases between the two ends. The length of the CDR3 is 10 residues. Per the germline V gene, CDR1 is SQVTM and CDR2 is ANQGSEA. The CDR3: CSAGGETQYF. As DNA, the CDR3 is TGCAGCGCGGGTGGGGAGACCCAGTACTTC.

This clonotype has ten or more counts. The CDR3 here is CASSFWAYEQYF. The CDR3, as DNA: TGTGCCAGCAGTTTCTGGGCTTACGAGCAGTACTTC. The chain is built from TRBV12-3 or TRBV12-4 and TRBJ2-7; no clear D gene. The CDR3 has 12 residues. Trimming left V 3 bases short and J 4 bases short, with 7 bases between.

The rearrangement joins TRBV24-1 to TRBJ2-6, with 7 bases identical to TRBD1. This CDR3 contains 19 residues. Looked up from germline, CDR1 is KGHDR and CDR2 is SFDVKD. J was trimmed by 0 bases and V by 5 bases; bases with no gene match: 12. The CDR3: CATSGTRDRQSSGANVLTF. The DNA of the CDR3 is TGTGCCACCAGTGGGACTCGGGACAGACAAAGCTCTGGGGCCAACGTCCTGACTTTC.

J is TRBJ2-1 and V is TRBV12-3 or TRBV12-4; D is ambiguous. The CDR3 has 13 amino acids. Trimming shortened V by 5 bases and J by 2 bases, and 7 bases separated the two germline ends. The DNA of the CDR3 is TGTGCCAGCAGTGGGTCAACCTACAATGAGCAGTTCTTC. It translates to CASSGSTYNEQFF.

To note about this clonotype: This may come from a read error, since a much larger clone is one base off. The rearrangement joins TRBV6-2 or TRBV6-3 to TRBJ2-3; no firm D call. CDR1 is MNHEY, CDR2 SVGEGT, per germline. There are 13 residues in the CDR3. Trimming removed 6 bases from V and 5 bases from J, with 12 bases in between. CDR3 residues: CASRAVGRDTQYF. CDR3 bases: TGTGCCAGCAGGGCGGTGGGCCGAGATACGCAGTATTTT.

In its sample, this clonotype was seen a few times. The J gene is TRBJ2-1, the V gene TRBV12-3 or TRBV12-4, with D possibly being TRBD2 (6 bases). Trimming removed 7 bases from V and 0 bases from J, with 16 bases in between. This CDR3 spans 16 amino acids. This chain's CDR3 is CASTPGGDLSYNEQFF. The CDR3 nucleotides are TGTGCCAGCACCCCGGGCGGGGACCTCTCCTACAATGAGCAGTTCTTC.

This clonotype occurred many times. The V call is TRBV7-6, the J call TRBJ2-1; D not certain. The CDR3 is made up of 14 amino acids. The V gene lost 3 bases and the J gene lost 5 bases, with 11 bases spanning the gap. CDR1 and CDR2 (germline): SGHVS, FNYEAQ. CDR3 sequence reads: CASSFADGDNEQFF. In DNA form, the CDR3 reads TGTGCCAGCAGCTTTGCGGACGGTGACAATGAGCAGTTCTTC.

J is TRBJ2-1 and V is TRBV28; 8 bases are shared with TRBD2. Trimming took 4 bases from V and 0 from J; bases not matched to a gene: 5. CDR3 length: 16 amino acids. Germline V gene sequence: CDR1 MDHEN, CDR2 SYDVKM. The CDR3 nucleotides read TGTGCCAGCAGTTCCGTAGCGGGGATCTCCTACAATGAGCAGTTCTTC. This sequence encodes CASSSVAGISYNEQFF.

The V call is TRBV18, the J call TRBJ1-3, with D unclear. The CDR3 is made up of 16 amino acids. V lost 2 bases to trimming and J lost 0 bases, with 11 bases between them. Germline loops: CDR1 KGHSH, CDR2 LQKENI. CDR3: CASSPGVPVSGNTIYF. The CDR3 coding sequence is TGTGCCAGCTCACCAGGGGTCCCAGTCTCTGGAAACACCATATATTTT.

The J gene is TRBJ2-5, the V gene TRBV20-1; D might be TRBD1 (5 bases). This CDR3 has 13 residues. Germline CDR1 and CDR2: DFQATT and SNEGSKA (reference sequence). Trimming pared 1 base from V and 5 bases from J, leaving 11 bases between. The DNA for the CDR3 is TGCAGTGCTAGAGTACGACAGCGTGAGACCCAGTACTTC. This encodes CSARVRQRETQYF.

This clonotype was detected ten times or more. The chain carries TRBV27 and TRBJ1-6, with D possibly TRBD1 on 5 matching bases. V lost 8 bases, J lost 9 bases, and 20 bases lay in between. Germline assignment: CDR1 MNHEY and CDR2 SMNVEV (reference sequence). The CDR3 runs 15 residues. CDR3 in amino acids: CASSLFGAGSSPLHF. Written as DNA, the CDR3 is TGTGCCAGCTCTCTTTTCGGCGCAGGGTCTTCACCCCTCCACTTT.

The sample holds many counts of this clonotype. V is TRBV15 and J is TRBJ1-2; possibly TRBD1 for D (6 bases). CDR3 length: 14 residues. In germline, CDR1 is LNHNV, CDR2 YYDKDF (reference sequence). Trimming removed 3 bases from V and 4 bases from J, with 12 bases in between. In DNA form, the CDR3 reads TGTGCCACCAGCAGGAGGGGGGAAGGCTATGGCTACACCTTC. Translating gives CATSRRGEGYGYTF.

This clonotype came up many times. V and J are TRBV4-3 and TRBJ2-3; D is uncertain. The V and J ends lost 2 bases and 0 bases respectively, with 9 bases between them. Per the germline V gene, CDR1 is LGHNA and CDR2 is YSLEER. The CDR3 consists of 15 residues. This chain's CDR3 is CASSQKGDSTDTQYF. CDR3 bases: TGCGCCAGCAGCCAAAAGGGCGATAGCACAGATACGCAGTATTTT.

This clonotype was picked up many times. This chain links TRBV12-3 or TRBV12-4 with TRBJ1-1; D might be TRBD1 (6 bases). Trimming took 3 bases from V and 4 from J, leaving 12 bases between them. This CDR3 is 14 amino acids long. CDR3 in DNA: TGTGCCAGCAGTTTTGGGGGGCGGGGCACTGAAGCTTTCTTT. It specifies CASSFGGRGTEAFF.

This clonotype has a handful of counts. The V gene is TRBV20-1, the J gene TRBJ2-2; tentative D call: TRBD1 (5 bases). CDR3 length equals 15 residues. In germline, CDR1 is DFQATT, CDR2 SNEGSKA (reference sequence). V was trimmed by 1 base and J by 1 base, leaving 10 bases between them. CDR3 DNA sequence: TGCAGTGCTAGAGGCCCAGGGTGGAACACCGGGGAGCTGTTTTTT. This encodes CSARGPGWNTGELFF.

This clonotype was detected a few times. The chain is built from TRBV2 and TRBJ2-3; possibly TRBD2 for D (6 bases). The CDR3 consists of 14 residues. Germline V gene data show CDR1 as SNHLY and CDR2 as FYNNEI. V was clipped by 7 bases and J by 0 bases, with 11 bases between them. CDR3 coding DNA: TGTGCCAGCACTTTACTAGCCAGCACAGATACGCAGTATTTT. Its translation is CASTLLASTDTQYF.

The CDR3 coding sequence is TGTGCCAGCAGTGTGGGACAACTGAACACCGGGGAGCTGTTTTTT. Translating it yields CASSVGQLNTGELFF. This chain connects TRBV27 to TRBJ2-2; D possibly corresponds to TRBD1 (6 bases). This CDR3 region has 15 residues. Per the germline V gene, CDR1 is MNHEY and CDR2 is SMNVEV (reference sequence). V gave up 5 bases and J gave up 1 base, with 11 bases separating them.

CDR3 in amino acids: CSARVPGGMSYEQYF. The CDR3 coding sequence is TGCAGTGCTAGAGTCCCCGGGGGAATGTCCTACGAGCAGTACTTC. The genes are TRBV20-1 and TRBJ2-7, with D perhaps matching TRBD2 (6 bases). The V end was cut by 1 base, the J end by 1 base, with 14 bases between. CDR1 is DFQATT, CDR2 SNEGSKA, per germline (reference sequence). CDR3 size: 15 residues.

CDR3 sequence: CSAPGQDNQPQHF. The CDR3 DNA reads as TGCAGTGCCCCGGGACAAGACAATCAGCCCCAGCATTTT. The gene calls are TRBV20-1 and TRBJ1-5; a possible D gene is TRBD1 (6 bases). This CDR3 has 13 residues. In germline, CDR1 is DFQATT, CDR2 SNEGSKA (reference sequence). V was clipped by 6 bases and J by 3 bases, with 12 bases between them.

This clonotype was seen a handful of times. This sequence joins TRBV19 and TRBJ2-4; 7 bases agree with TRBD1. V trimming: 4 bases; J trimming: 2 bases; junction bases outside the gene matches: 2. The CDR3 spans 14 residues. Looked up from germline, CDR1 is LNHDA and CDR2 is SQIVND (reference sequence). The CDR3 here is CASSKTGPKNIQYF. Written as DNA, the CDR3 is TGTGCCAGTAGTAAGACAGGGCCCAAAAACATTCAGTACTTC.